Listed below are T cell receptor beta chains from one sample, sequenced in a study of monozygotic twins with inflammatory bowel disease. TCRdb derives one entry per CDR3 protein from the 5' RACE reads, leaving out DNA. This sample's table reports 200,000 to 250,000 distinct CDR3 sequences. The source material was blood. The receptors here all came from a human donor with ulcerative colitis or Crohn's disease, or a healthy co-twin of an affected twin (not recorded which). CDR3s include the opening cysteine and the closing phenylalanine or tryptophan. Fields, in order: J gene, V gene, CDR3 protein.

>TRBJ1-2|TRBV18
CASFGGGDNYGYTF
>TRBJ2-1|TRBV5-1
CASSSPGGDRPYNEQFF
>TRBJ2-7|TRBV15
CATSREREGLREQYF
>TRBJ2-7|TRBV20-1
CSVSGDFYEQYF
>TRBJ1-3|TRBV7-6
CASSLVWGLGNTIYF
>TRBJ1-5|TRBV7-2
CASSSRRSNQPQHF
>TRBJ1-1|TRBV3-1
CASSQRGQGGTEAFF
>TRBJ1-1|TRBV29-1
CSVEIGGTEAFF
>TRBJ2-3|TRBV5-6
CASSLAAAHTQYF
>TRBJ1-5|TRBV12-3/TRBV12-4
CASSLSPDSNQPQHF
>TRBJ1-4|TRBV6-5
CASSYSSEAQREKLFF
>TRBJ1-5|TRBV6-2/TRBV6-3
CASSYWDRGLYQPQHF
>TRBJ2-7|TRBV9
CASSGGQGYEQYF
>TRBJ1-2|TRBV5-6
CASSLVGREGTF
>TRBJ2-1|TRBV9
CASSVSPSYNEQFF
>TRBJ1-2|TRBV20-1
CSAPAGEDGVKGGYTF